The source of this T cell receptor (beta chain) is a study of CD8 T cells in Susac syndrome. An amount of RNA that ranged from roughly 0.5 to 1 ug was reverse transcribed with random hexamers. TCRdb processed the immunoSEQ multiplex PCR reads anew with MiXCR; each CDR3 protein has one entry. The table has hundreds of thousands of distinct CDR3 sequences, about 82% seen once. This CDR3 comprises 15 residues. CDR1 GTSNPN and CDR2 SVGIG come from the germline V gene (reference sequence). Losses at the gene ends were 5 bases for V and 0 bases for J; bases not matched to a gene: 6. The chain links TRBV30 to TRBJ1-4, with 7 bases matching TRBD1. Sequenced sample: CD8+ T cells from PBMCs. The source is a human donor with multiple sclerosis. The DNA of the CDR3 is TGTGCCTGGGGCCGCGACAGGGCAACTAATGAAAAACTGTTTTTT. Translating it yields CAWGRDRATNEKLFF.